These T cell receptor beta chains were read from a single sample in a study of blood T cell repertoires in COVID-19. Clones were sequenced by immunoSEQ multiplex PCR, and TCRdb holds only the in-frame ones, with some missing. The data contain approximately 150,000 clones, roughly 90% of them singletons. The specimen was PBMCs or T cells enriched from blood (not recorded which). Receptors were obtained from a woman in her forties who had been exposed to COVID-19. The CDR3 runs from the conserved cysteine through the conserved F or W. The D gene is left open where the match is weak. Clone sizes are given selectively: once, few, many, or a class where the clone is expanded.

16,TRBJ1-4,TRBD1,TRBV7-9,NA,TGTGCCAGCAGCAACCTCCCGGGACAGGGAAGAGAAAAACTGTTTTTT,CASSNLPGQGREKLFF
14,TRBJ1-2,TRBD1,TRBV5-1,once,TGCGCCAGCAGCCGTGACAGGGCCGGCTATGGCTACACCTTC,CASSRDRAGYGYTF
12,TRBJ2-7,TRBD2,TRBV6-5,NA,TGTGCCAGCTCCACTACGGGGGGCGAGCAGTACTTC,CASSTTGGEQYF
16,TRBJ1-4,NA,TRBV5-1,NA,TGCGCCAGCAGCTTGGTTATTCGGGGGGCGAGTGAAAAACTGTTTTTT,CASSLVIRGASEKLFF
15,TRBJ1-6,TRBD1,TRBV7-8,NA,TGTGCCAGCAGTTTCCGGACAGGGAAGGGCTCACCCCTCCACTTT,CASSFRTGKGSPLHF
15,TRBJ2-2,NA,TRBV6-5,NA,TGTGCCAGCAGAGACTGGAAACGGAATGTCAGGGAGCTGTTTTTT,CASRDWKRNVRELFF
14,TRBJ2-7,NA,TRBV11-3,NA,TGTGCCAGCAGCCACCGGGACAAACCCTACGAGCAGTACTTC,CASSHRDKPYEQYF
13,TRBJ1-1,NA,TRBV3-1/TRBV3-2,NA,TGTGCCAGCAGCCAGTCCCGGGACTGGGAAGCTTTCTTT,CASSQSRDWEAFF
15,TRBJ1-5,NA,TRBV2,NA,TGTGCCAGCAATCCAATGGGGCTTAGCAATCAGCCCCAGCATTTT,CASNPMGLSNQPQHF
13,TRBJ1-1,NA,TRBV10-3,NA,TGTGCCATCAGTGGAGAAGCGGACACTGAAGCTTTCTTT,CAISGEADTEAFF
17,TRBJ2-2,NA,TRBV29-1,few,TGCAGCGCCGACCCTTTTGCGGGCGAGAGAAACACCGGGGAGCTGTTTTTT,CSADPFAGERNTGELFF
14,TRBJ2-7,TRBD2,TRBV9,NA,TGTGCCAGCAGCCCCCGATTGGGGGAGGGAGAGCAGTACTTC,CASSPRLGEGEQYF
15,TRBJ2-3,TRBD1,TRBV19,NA,TGTGCCAGCAATACCGGGACAGGGGAAGCAGATACGCAGTATTTT,CASNTGTGEADTQYF
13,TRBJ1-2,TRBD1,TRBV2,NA,TGTGCCACCGGACAGGGATTGGTCTATGGCTACACCTTC,CATGQGLVYGYTF
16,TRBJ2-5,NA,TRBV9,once,TGTGCCAGCAGCCCTTCCGTCCAGGGTCCGCGGGAGACCCAGTACTTC,CASSPSVQGPRETQYF
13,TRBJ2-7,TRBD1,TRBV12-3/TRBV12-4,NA,TGTGCCAGCAACGTGGACAGGGTTAACGAGCAGTACTTC,CASNVDRVNEQYF
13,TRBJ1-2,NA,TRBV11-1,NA,TGTGCCAGCAGCTCAGGGATTCTCTATGGCTACACCTTC,CASSSGILYGYTF
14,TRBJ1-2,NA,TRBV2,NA,TGTGCCAGCAGCCCCCGGGACTTCGGAGGGGGCTACACCTTC,CASSPRDFGGGYTF
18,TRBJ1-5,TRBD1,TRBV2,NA,TGTGCCAGCAGTGGATGGGACAGGGGCAATAGAGGCAATCAGCCCCAGCATTTT,CASSGWDRGNRGNQPQHF
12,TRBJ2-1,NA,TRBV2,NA,TGTGCCACCCGGAGCGGAACCAATGAGCAGTTCTTC,CATRSGTNEQFF
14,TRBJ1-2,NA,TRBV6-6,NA,TGTGCCAGCAGTCCAGGGACAACTAACTATGGCTACACCTTC,CASSPGTTNYGYTF
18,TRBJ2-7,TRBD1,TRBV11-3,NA,TGTGCCAGCAGACTAAAATTCCTCCGGGACAGGGCATCCTACGAGCAGTACTTC,CASRLKFLRDRASYEQYF
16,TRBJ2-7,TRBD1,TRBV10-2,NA,TGCGCCAGCGCAGAACCGGGACAGGGGACTACCTACGAGCAGTACTTC,CASAEPGQGTTYEQYF
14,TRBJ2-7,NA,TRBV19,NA,TGTGCCAGTAGTATAGCCACGACAGGTTACGAGCAGTACTTC,CASSIATTGYEQYF
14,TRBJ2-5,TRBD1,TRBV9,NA,TGTGCCAGCAGCGTGACCGGGACAGAAGGGACCCAGTACTTC,CASSVTGTEGTQYF
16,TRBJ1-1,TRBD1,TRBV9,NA,TGTGCCAGCAGCGCCGAGGACAGGTTCCTTGCCACTGAAGCTTTCTTT,CASSAEDRFLATEAFF
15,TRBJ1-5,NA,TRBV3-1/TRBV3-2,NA,TGTGCCAGCAGCCAAGACGGCAGGGTTAGCCAGCCCCAGCATTTT,CASSQDGRVSQPQHF
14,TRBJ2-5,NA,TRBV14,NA,TGTGCCAGCAGCCAAGACTCAGGGCGGCGGTCCCAGTACTTC,CASSQDSGRRSQYF
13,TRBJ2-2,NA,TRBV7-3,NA,TGTGCCAGCAGCCCGACTATCACCGGGGAGCTGTTTTTT,CASSPTITGELFF
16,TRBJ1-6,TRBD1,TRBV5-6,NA,TGTGCCAGCAGCTTACGCGTGACAGGGGTAAATTCACCCCTCCACTTT,CASSLRVTGVNSPLHF
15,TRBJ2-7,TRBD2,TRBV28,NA,TGTGCCAGCAGTCCTTTCAGCGGGAAGGGCTACGAGCAGTACTTC,CASSPFSGKGYEQYF
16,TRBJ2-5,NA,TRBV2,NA,TGTGCCAGCAGCGGAAGCCCGGACAGAATACAAGAGACCCAGTACTTC,CASSGSPDRIQETQYF
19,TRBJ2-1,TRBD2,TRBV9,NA,TGTGCCAGCAGCGTTTCGGGACTAGCGGGAACGTCTTCCTACAATGAGCAGTTCTTC,CASSVSGLAGTSSYNEQFF
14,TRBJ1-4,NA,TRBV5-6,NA,TGTGCCAGCAGCTTTACAGGTGGGAATGAAAAACTGTTTTTT,CASSFTGGNEKLFF
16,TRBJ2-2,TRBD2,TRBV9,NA,TGTGCCAGCAGCGTAGGGCTAGCGGGGGCTCACGGGGAGCTGTTTTTT,CASSVGLAGAHGELFF
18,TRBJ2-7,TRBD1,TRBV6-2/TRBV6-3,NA,TGTGCCAGCAGTTACCAAACGGGACAGGGAGGAAGGTCCTACGAGCAGTACTTC,CASSYQTGQGGRSYEQYF
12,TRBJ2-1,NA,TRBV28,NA,TGTGCCAGCAGTCTAGCGTTCAATGAGCAGTTCTTC,CASSLAFNEQFF
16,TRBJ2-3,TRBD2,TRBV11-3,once,TGTGCCAGCAGCTCCGGGGGGGCCGGATTCCCAGATACGCAGTATTTT,CASSSGGAGFPDTQYF
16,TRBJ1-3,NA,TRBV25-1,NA,TGTGCCAGCAGTGACCCGGGACATAGCTCTGGAAACACCATATATTTT,CASSDPGHSSGNTIYF
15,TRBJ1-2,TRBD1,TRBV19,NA,TGTGCCAGTAATTTGGGACAGGGAGCGCTCTATGGCTACACCTTC,CASNLGQGALYGYTF
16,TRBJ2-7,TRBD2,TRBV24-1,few,TGTGCCACCAGGGACAGCGGACTAGCGGGCACCTACGAGCAGTACTTC,CATRDSGLAGTYEQYF
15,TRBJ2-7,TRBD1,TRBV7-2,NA,TGTGCCAGCAGCTTAGCGCAAAGACAGGGGCACGAGCAGTACTTC,CASSLAQRQGHEQYF
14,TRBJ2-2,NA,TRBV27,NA,TGTGCCAGCAGTCCCTACAGGGCCACCGGGGAGCTGTTTTTT,CASSPYRATGELFF